The present entry profiles one T cell receptor (beta chain) with its context. The target antigen is unknown. CDR1 MNHEY and CDR2 SVGAGI come from the germline V gene. There are 14 residues in the CDR3. V was pared by 5 bases and J by 1 base, with 4 bases of the junction left unmatched. Profiling relied on immunoSEQ multiplex PCR, and the TCRdb table lists in-frame clones only, not all of them. Of around 100,000 clones in the sample, more than 70% were seen once. These data are taken from a study of T cell responses to AZD1222 COVID-19 vaccine. General study points: Regions left unmutated in variants are reportedly the target of nearly half of spike-specific TCRs.

The clonotype comes from an adult in good health. This chain joins TRBV6-5 and TRBJ2-7; 8 positions agree with TRBD1. Specimen: peripheral blood, collected on day 0 of AZD1222 vaccination. CDR3 protein: CASSRDRSSYEQYF. CDR3 nucleotide sequence: TGTGCCAGCAGTAGGGACAGGAGTTCCTACGAGCAGTACTTC.